These 19 T cell receptor beta chains were all obtained from the same sample, sequenced in a study of T cells and Merkel cell carcinoma outcomes. TCRdb's table, derived via immunoSEQ multiplex PCR, lists solely in-frame clones and lacks some. The sample records 15,000 to 18,000 clones, around 87% being singletons. Sequences were obtained from tumor tissue from Merkel cell carcinoma. These receptors were collected from a human donor with Merkel cell carcinoma.

The V gene is TRBV7-9, the J gene TRBJ1-1; tentative D call: TRBD1 (5 bases). CDR3 length equals 14 residues. Germline-derived CDR1 and CDR2 are SEHNR and FQNEAQ (reference sequence). V shed 5 bases and J shed 4 bases, with 14 bases lying between them. Here the CDR3 DNA reads TGTGCCAGCAGCCGGGACGGGCTGGGCACTGAAGCTTTCTTT. Its translation is CASSRDGLGTEAFF.

This chain links TRBV7-5 with TRBJ2-5; TRBD2, the table's D call, lacks a check against the DNA. TRBV7-5 is labeled a pseudogene. This CDR3 is 16 amino acids long. The CDR3 region is CARSLLTSGGRETQYF. CDR3 sequence (DNA): TGTGCCAGAAGCTTACTGACTAGCGGGGGGCGAGAGACCCAGTACTTC.

The gene calls are TRBV5-4 and TRBJ1-3; 8 bases map to TRBD1. The CDR3 consists of 16 residues. The ends lost 3 bases at V and 2 bases at J; junction bases unmatched: 7. Germline V CDR1 and CDR2: SGHNT, YYREEE (reference sequence). CDR3 residues: CASSYGTGITGNTIYF. CDR3 DNA sequence: TGTGCCAGCAGCTATGGGACAGGAATAACTGGAAACACCATATATTTT.

The CDR3 here is CASSPGTGTYEQYF. In nucleotides, the CDR3 is TGCGCCAGCAGTCCCGGGACAGGAACCTACGAGCAGTACTTC. The chain combines TRBV5-1 with TRBJ2-7, with 8 bases aligning to TRBD1. Losses at the gene ends were 5 bases for V and 2 bases for J; bases not matched to a gene: 6. The V gene's germline CDR1 is SGHRS and CDR2 YFSETQ. The CDR3 sequence is 14 residues long.

The CDR3, as DNA: TGTGCCAGCAGCTTAGATTTGGGAGATACGCAGTATTTT. Encoded protein: CASSLDLGDTQYF. V and J are TRBV11-1 and TRBJ2-3; D is undetermined. The CDR3 spans 13 residues. V was clipped by 1 base and J by 5 bases, with 7 bases between them. Germline V gene lookup returns CDR1 SGHAT and CDR2 FQDESV (reference sequence). Full variable domain (rest looked up from reference TRBV11-1 and TRBJ2-3): EAEVAQSPRYKITEKSQAVAFWCDPISGHATLYWYRQILGQGPELLVQFQDESVVDDSQLPKDRFSAERLKGVDSTLKIQPAELGDSAMYLCASSLDLGDTQYFGPGTRLTVL.

This clone was seen just once. This chain uses TRBV19 with TRBJ1-2; maybe TRBD1 (5 bases). CDR3 length: 15 residues. CDR1 LNHDA and CDR2 SQIVND come from the germline V gene (reference sequence). Trimming cost V 7 bases and J 4 bases, with 19 bases left between them. CDR3 in DNA: TGTGCCAGTAATATTTCACAGGCGCTGGCCTATGGCTACACCTTC. Translating it yields CASNISQALAYGYTF.

The V and J genes are TRBV15 and TRBJ2-7, with no clear D. The germline V and J ends were trimmed by 5 bases and 7 bases, with 15 bases remaining between them. In germline, CDR1 is LNHNV, CDR2 YYDKDF (reference sequence). CDR3 length: 13 amino acids. CDR3 coding DNA: TGTGCCACCAGCGCCCCGACCTATCGGGAGCAGTACTTC. Its protein product is CATSAPTYREQYF. The variable domain in full, completed from reference TRBV15 and TRBJ2-7, reads DAMVIQNPRYQVTQFGKPVTLSCSQTLNHNVMYWYQQKSSQAPKLLFHYYDKDFNNEADTPDNFQSRRPNTSFCFLDIRSPGLGDTAMYLCATSAPTYREQYFGPGTRLTVT.

CDR3 sequence: CSVDKGYTEAFF. The CDR3 DNA sequence: TGCAGCGTTGACAAGGGTTACACTGAAGCTTTCTTT. The chain employs TRBV29-1 and TRBJ1-1; no firm D call. The length of the CDR3 is 12 residues. In germline, CDR1 is SQVTM, CDR2 ANQGSEA. V was trimmed by 3 bases and J by 3 bases, leaving 8 bases between them.

This clone was observed once. The chain uses TRBV5-1 and TRBJ1-6, with 7 bases lining up with TRBD1. Germline trimming cut 5 bases from V and 6 bases from J; bases unmatched to any gene: 8. Germline V gives CDR1 SGHRS, CDR2 YFSETQ. This CDR3 comprises 15 residues. CDR3 coding DNA: TGCGCCAGCAGGGACGGACAGGCACTTAATTCACCCCTCCACTTT. Amino acids: CASRDGQALNSPLHF.

This chain links TRBV5-1 with TRBJ1-1; a possible D gene is TRBD1 (5 bases). The V end was cut by 5 bases, the J end by 1 base, with 9 bases between. Looked up from germline, CDR1 is SGHRS and CDR2 is YFSETQ. The CDR3 has 13 amino acids. The CDR3 nucleotides read TGCGCCAGCAGAATCAGGGAGAACACTGAAGCTTTCTTT. Translation: CASRIRENTEAFF.

This clone occurred a few times. This chain connects TRBV27 to TRBJ2-2; D not certain. Deletions cut 0 bases from V and 5 bases from J, with 7 bases between. The CDR3 runs 14 residues. Germline CDR1 MNHEY, CDR2 SMNVEV (reference sequence). The CDR3 loop is CASSLSFRTGELFF. CDR3 in DNA: TGTGCCAGCAGTTTATCGTTTCGTACCGGGGAGCTGTTTTTT.

V usage is TRBV10-1 and J usage is TRBJ1-6, with 7 bases lining up with TRBD1. V was clipped by 0 bases and J by 9 bases; unmatched bases: 5. Germline-derived CDR1 and CDR2 are WNHNN and SYGVQD (reference sequence). This CDR3 has 15 amino acids. CDR3 nucleotide sequence: TGCGCCAGCAGTGAGTCGACAGGGAAGGGTTCACCCCTCCACTTT. Translating gives CASSESTGKGSPLHF.

V and J are TRBV7-8 and TRBJ2-4; a weak D match, TRBD1 (5 bases). Germline CDR1 reads SGHVS; CDR2 reads FQNEAQ. The CDR3 spans 14 residues. V lost 0 bases to trimming and J lost 8 bases, with 11 bases between them. The DNA of the CDR3 is TGTGCCAGCAGCTTAGCGCTAGGGGCAGACATTCAGTACTTC. Amino acids: CASSLALGADIQYF.

V usage is TRBV4-2 and J usage is TRBJ2-2; the D call may be TRBD1 or TRBD2 (5 bases each). Trimming cost V 0 bases and J 4 bases, with 12 bases left between them. This CDR3 contains 16 residues. Germline CDR1 and CDR2: LGHNA and YNFKEQ. The CDR3 loop is CASSQDLAGSTGELFF. CDR3 DNA sequence: TGTGCCAGCAGCCAAGATTTGGCAGGGAGCACCGGGGAGCTGTTTTTT.

The sample holds a few counts of this clone. The chain recombines TRBV6-1 with TRBJ1-1; possible D gene TRBD1, 5 bases. The germline V and J ends were trimmed by 1 base and 1 base, with 31 bases remaining between them. Germline V CDR1 and CDR2: MNHNS, SASEGT. The CDR3 loop spans 22 amino acids. The CDR3 reads CASSEGYSGSFRDPGRNTEAFF. DNA for the CDR3: TGTGCCAGCAGTGAAGGATATAGCGGATCGTTCCGGGACCCGGGTAGGAACACTGAAGCTTTCTTT.

Only a few counts were recorded for this clone. This CDR3 is CASSYTTAGPINEKLFF. The CDR3 DNA is TGTGCCAGCTCATATACAACAGCGGGACCGATTAATGAAAAACTGTTTTTT. The V and J genes are TRBV18 and TRBJ1-4; perhaps TRBD1 as D (5 bases). V lost 5 bases to trimming and J lost 4 bases, with 20 bases between them. The germline V gene encodes CDR1 KGHSH and CDR2 LQKENI. This CDR3 comprises 17 residues.

This clone showed up just a few times. This chain connects TRBV5-6 to TRBJ1-6; D is uncertain. The CDR3 loop spans 14 amino acids. V was shortened by 1 base and J by 8 bases, with 10 bases between the two germline ends. CDR1 is SGHDT and CDR2 is YYEEEE in the germline V gene. The DNA for the CDR3 is TGTGCCAGCAGCTTGATTAAGACCGATTCACCCCTCCACTTT. It yields the protein CASSLIKTDSPLHF.

The genes are TRBV5-1 and TRBJ1-1; no definite D call. CDR1 is SGHRS and CDR2 is YFSETQ in the germline V gene. The V end was cut by 2 bases, the J end by 3 bases, with 8 bases between. The CDR3 totals 13 residues. This CDR3 is CASSFQTDTEAFF. The CDR3 DNA is TGCGCCAGCAGCTTCCAAACAGACACTGAAGCTTTCTTT.

The chain is built from TRBV7-8 and TRBJ1-2; 8 nucleotides line up with TRBD1. Germline CDR1 reads SGHVS; CDR2 reads FQNEAQ. CDR3 length equals 16 residues. Trimming cost V 1 base and J 4 bases; bases outside gene matches: 8. The DNA for the CDR3 is TGTGCCAGCAGCTTAGAGGTGACAGGGGTACGCTATGGCTACACCTTC. Its translation: CASSLEVTGVRYGYTF.